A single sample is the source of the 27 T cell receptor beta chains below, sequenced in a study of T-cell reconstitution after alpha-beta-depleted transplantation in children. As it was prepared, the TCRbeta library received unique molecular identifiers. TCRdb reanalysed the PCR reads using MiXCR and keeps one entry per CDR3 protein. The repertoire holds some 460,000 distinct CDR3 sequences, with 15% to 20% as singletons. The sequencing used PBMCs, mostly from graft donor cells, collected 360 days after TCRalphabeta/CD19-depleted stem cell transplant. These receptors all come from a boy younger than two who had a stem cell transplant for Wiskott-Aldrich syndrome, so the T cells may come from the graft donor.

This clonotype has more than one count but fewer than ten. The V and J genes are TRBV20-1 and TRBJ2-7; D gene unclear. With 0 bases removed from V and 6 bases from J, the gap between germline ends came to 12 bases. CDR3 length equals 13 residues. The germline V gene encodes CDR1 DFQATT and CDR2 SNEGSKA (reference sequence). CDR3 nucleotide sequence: TGCAGTGCTAGAGATCGATACCTGGGCGAGCAGTACTTC. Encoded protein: CSARDRYLGEQYF.

The CDR3 loop is CASTRWEKGFF. The CDR3 region has the DNA TGTGCCAGCACCCGCTGGGAAAAGGGGTTCTTC. The chain has TRBV12-3 or TRBV12-4 and TRBJ2-1; D gene unclear. Trimming took 7 bases from V and 15 from J, leaving 16 bases between them. The CDR3 length is 11 residues.

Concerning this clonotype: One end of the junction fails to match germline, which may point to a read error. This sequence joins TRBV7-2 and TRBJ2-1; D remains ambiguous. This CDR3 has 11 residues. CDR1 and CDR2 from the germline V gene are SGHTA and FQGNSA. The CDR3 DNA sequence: TGTGCCAGCAGGTTAGGATATGAGCAGTTCTTC. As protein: CASRLGYEQFF.

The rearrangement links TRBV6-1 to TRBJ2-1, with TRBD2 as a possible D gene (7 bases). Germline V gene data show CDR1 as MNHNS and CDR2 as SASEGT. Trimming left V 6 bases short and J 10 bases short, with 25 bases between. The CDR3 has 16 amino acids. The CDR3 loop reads CASSPLGGARSTEQFF. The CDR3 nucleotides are TGTGCCAGCAGCCCACTTGGGGGGGCGAGATCTACAGAGCAGTTCTTC.

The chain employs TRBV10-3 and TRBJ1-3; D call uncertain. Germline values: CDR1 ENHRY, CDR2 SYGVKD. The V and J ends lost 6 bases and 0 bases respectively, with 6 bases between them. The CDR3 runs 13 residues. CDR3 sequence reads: CAIRANSGNTIYF. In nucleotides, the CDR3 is TGTGCCATCAGGGCGAACTCTGGAAACACCATATATTTT.

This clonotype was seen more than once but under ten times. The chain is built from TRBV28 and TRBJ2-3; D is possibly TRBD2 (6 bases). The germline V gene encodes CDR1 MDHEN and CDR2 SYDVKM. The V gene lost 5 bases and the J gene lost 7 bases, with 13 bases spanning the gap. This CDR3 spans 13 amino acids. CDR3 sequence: CASSSSGTYTQYF. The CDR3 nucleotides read TGTGCCAGCAGTAGCTCCGGGACTTATACGCAGTATTTT.

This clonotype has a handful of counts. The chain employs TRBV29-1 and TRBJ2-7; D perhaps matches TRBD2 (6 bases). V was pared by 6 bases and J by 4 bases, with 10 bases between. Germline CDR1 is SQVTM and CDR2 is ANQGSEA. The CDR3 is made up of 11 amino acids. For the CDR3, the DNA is TGCAGCGTCTTGGGACTTTACGAGCAGTACTTC. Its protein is CSVLGLYEQYF.

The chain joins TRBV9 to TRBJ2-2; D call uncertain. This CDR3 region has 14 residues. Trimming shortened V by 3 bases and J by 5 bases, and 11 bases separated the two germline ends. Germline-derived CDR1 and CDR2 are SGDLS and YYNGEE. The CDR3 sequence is CASSATGWTGELFF. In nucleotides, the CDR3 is TGTGCCAGCAGCGCCACGGGTTGGACCGGGGAGCTGTTTTTT.

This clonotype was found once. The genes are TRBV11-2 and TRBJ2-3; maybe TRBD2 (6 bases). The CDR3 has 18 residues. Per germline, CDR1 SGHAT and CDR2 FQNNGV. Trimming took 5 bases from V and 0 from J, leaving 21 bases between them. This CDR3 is CASSPYTKGGPSTDTQYF. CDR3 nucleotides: TGTGCCAGCAGCCCCTATACTAAGGGAGGACCCAGCACAGATACGCAGTATTTT.

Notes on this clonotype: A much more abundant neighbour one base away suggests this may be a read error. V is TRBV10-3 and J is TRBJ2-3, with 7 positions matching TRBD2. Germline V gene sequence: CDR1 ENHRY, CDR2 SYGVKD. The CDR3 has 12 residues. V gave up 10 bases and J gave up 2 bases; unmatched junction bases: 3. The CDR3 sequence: CANGGNTDTQYF. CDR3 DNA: TGTGCCAACGGGGGGAACACAGATACGCAGTATTTT.

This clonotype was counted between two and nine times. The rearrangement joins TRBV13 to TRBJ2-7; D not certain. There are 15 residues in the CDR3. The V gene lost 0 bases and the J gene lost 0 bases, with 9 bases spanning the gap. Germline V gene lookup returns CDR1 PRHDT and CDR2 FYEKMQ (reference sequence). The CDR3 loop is CASSLGPRTSYEQYF. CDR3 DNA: TGTGCCAGCAGCTTAGGGCCCCGAACCTCCTACGAGCAGTACTTC. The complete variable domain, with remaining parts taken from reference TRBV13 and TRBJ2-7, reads AAGVIQSPRHLIKEKRETATLKCYPIPRHDTVYWYQQGPGQDPQFLISFYEKMQSDKGSIPDRFSAQQFSDYHSELNMSSLELGDSALYFCASSLGPRTSYEQYFGPGTRLTVT.

Written as DNA, the CDR3 is TGTGCCAGCAGCTCTCCTAGCCGTTTAAAACCCGAAGAGACCCAGTACTTC. The encoded protein is CASSSPSRLKPEETQYF. This chain connects TRBV7-6 to TRBJ2-5, with D possibly TRBD2 on 5 matching bases. Germline assignment: CDR1 SGHVS and CDR2 FNYEAQ. The CDR3 length is 17 residues. V lost 4 bases, J lost 3 bases, and 21 bases lay in between.

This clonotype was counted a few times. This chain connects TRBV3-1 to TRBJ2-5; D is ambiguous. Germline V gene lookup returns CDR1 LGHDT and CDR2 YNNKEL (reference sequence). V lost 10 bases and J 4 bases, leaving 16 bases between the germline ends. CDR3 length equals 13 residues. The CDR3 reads CATGSLWGETQYF. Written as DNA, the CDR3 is TGTGCCACCGGATCACTTTGGGGAGAGACCCAGTACTTC.

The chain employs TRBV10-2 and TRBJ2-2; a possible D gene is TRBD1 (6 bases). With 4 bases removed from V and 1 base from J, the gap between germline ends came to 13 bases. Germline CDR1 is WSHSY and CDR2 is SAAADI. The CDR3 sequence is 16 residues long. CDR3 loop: CASSVVGGRNTGELFF. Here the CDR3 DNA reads TGCGCCAGCAGTGTGGTAGGGGGTAGGAACACCGGGGAGCTGTTTTTT.

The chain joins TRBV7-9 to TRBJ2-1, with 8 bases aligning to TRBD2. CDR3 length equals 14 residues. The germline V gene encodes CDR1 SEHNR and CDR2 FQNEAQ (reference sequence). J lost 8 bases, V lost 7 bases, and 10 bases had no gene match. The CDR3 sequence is CASNPGTSRHEQFF. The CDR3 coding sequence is TGTGCCAGCAACCCCGGGACTAGTCGCCATGAGCAGTTCTTC. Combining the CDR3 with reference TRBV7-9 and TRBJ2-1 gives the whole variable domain DTGVSQNPRHKITKRGQNVTFRCDPISEHNRLYWYRQTLGQGPEFLTYFQNEAQLEKSRLLSDRFSAERPKGSFSTLEIQRTEQGDSAMYLCASNPGTSRHEQFFGPGTRLTVL.

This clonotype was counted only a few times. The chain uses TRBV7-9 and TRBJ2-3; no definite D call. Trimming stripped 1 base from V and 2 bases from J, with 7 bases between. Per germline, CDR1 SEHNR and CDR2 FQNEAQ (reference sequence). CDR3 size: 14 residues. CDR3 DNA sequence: TGTGCCAGCAGCTTAGGGGAACACACAGATACGCAGTATTTT. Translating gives CASSLGEHTDTQYF.

The CDR3 sequence is CSANRLAGGPDTQYF. The CDR3 coding sequence is TGCAGTGCTAACAGACTAGCGGGAGGGCCAGATACGCAGTATTTT. This chain links TRBV20-1 with TRBJ2-3, with TRBD2 matching over 14 bases. The length of the CDR3 is 15 residues. The V and J ends lost 4 bases and 4 bases, in that order; junction bases with no gene match: 4. Germline values: CDR1 DFQATT, CDR2 SNEGSKA (reference sequence).

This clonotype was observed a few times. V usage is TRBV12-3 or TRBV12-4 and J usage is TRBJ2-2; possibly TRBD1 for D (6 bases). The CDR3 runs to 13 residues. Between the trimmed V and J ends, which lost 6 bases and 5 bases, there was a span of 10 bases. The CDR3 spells CASSQGQTGELFF. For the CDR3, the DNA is TGTGCCAGCAGCCAAGGACAGACCGGGGAGCTGTTTTTT.

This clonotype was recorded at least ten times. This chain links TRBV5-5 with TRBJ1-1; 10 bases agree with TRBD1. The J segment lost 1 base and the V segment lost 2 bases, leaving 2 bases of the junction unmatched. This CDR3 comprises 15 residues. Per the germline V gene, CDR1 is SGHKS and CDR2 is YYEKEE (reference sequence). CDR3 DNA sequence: TGTGCCAGCAGCTTCCGGGACAGGGGGAACACTGAAGCTTTCTTT. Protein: CASSFRDRGNTEAFF. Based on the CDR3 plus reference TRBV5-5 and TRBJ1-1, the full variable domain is DAGVTQSPTHLIKTRGQQVTLRCSPISGHKSVSWYQQVLGQGPQFIFQYYEKEERGRGNFPDRFSARQFPNYSSELNVNALLLGDSALYLCASSFRDRGNTEAFFGQGTRLTVV.

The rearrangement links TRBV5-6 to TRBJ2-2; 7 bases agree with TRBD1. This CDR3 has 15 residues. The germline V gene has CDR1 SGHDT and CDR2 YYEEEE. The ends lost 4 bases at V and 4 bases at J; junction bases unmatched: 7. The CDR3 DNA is TGTGCCAGCAGCCCCGGACAGGAGAGCACCGGGGAGCTGTTTTTT. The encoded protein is CASSPGQESTGELFF.

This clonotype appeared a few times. DNA for the CDR3: TGCAGTGCCAAGCCCCCTTACAATGAGCAGTTCTTC. Translation gives CSAKPPYNEQFF. This rearrangement joins TRBV20-1 to TRBJ2-1; D is unresolved. Germline CDR1 DFQATT, CDR2 SNEGSKA (reference sequence). V shed 6 bases and J shed 4 bases, with 10 bases lying between them. This CDR3 is 12 amino acids long.

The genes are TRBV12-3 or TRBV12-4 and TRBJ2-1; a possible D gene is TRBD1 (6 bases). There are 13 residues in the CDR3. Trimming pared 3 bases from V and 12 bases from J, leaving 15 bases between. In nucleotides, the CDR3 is TGTGCCAGCAGTTTTCTTAATCAGGGGCGGCAGTTCTTC. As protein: CASSFLNQGRQFF.

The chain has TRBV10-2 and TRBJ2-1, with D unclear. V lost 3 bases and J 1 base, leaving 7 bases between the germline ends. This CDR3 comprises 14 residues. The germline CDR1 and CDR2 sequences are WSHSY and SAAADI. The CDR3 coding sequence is TGCGCCAGCAGTGAAAGGGCATCCTACAATGAGCAGTTCTTC. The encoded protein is CASSERASYNEQFF.

The DNA of the CDR3 is TGTGCCAGCAGCTTATTTCTGACGAGCTCCTATAATTCACCCCTCCACTTT. Amino acid sequence: CASSLFLTSSYNSPLHF. This chain uses TRBV3-1 with TRBJ1-6; D uncertain. From germline, CDR1 is LGHDT and CDR2 YNNKEL (reference sequence). The ends were cut back, 5 bases at V and 0 bases at J, with 14 bases in the middle. The CDR3 length is 17 residues.

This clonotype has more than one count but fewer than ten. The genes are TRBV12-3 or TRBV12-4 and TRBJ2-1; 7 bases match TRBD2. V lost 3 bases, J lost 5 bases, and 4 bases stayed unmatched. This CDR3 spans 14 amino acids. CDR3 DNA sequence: TGTGCCAGCAGTTTGGGCGGGGGTAACAATGAGCAGTTCTTC. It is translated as CASSLGGGNNEQFF.

Here the CDR3 DNA reads TGCACCAGCGGGGGGACCTGCTACAATGAGCAGTTCTTC. Encoded protein: CTSGGTCYNEQFF. The genes are TRBV1 and TRBJ2-1. TRBV1 is a recognized pseudogene. The CDR3 sequence is 13 residues long.

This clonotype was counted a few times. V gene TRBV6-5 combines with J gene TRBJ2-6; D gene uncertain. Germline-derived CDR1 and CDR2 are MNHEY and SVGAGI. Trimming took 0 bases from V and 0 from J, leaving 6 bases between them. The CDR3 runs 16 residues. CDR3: CASSYSVASGANVLTF. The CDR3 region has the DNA TGTGCCAGCAGTTACTCTGTCGCCTCTGGGGCCAACGTCCTGACTTTC.